One TCR beta chain is described in this entry. Its antigen is currently unknown. Per the germline V gene, CDR1 is SGHRS and CDR2 is YFSETQ. After removal of 5 bases from V and 3 bases from J, the junction contained 8 bases not matched to a gene. The CDR3 consists of 15 residues. The data derive from a study of identical twins. Overall study results and limits: Out-of-frame alpha sequences shared between twins exhibited an excess of low generation probability.

Using its own MiXCR run on the 5' RACE reads, TCRdb lists one record per CDR3 protein. The sample lists around 670,000 distinct CDR3 sequences; approximately 6% were seen once. The TCR sequence derives from a young man in good health. The specimen was naive T cells sorted from blood. The chain has TRBV5-1 and TRBJ2-1; TRBD2 matches at 7 bases. The CDR3 protein is CASRAAGVGYNEQFF. The CDR3 nucleotides read TGCGCCAGCAGGGCGGCGGGGGTAGGCTACAATGAGCAGTTCTTC.